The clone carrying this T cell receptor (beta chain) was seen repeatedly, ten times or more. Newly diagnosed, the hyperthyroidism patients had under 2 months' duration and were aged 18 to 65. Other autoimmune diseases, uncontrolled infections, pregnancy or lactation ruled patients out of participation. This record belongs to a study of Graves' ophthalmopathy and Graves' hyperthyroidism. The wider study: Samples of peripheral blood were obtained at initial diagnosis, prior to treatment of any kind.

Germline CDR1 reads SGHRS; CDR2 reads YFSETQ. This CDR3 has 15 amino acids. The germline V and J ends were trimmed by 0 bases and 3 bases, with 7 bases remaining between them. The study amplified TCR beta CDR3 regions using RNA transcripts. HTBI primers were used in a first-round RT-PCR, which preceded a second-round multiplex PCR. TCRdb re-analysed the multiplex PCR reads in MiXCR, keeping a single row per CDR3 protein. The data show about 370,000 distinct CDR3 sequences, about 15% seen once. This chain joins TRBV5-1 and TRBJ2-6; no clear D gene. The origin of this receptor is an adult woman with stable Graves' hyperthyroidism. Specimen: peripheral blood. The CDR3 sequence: CASSLGPHGANVLTF. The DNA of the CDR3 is TGCGCCAGCAGCTTGGGGCCACATGGGGCCAACGTCCTGACTTTC.